This T cell receptor (beta chain) appears in the sequencing data of a study of blood T cell repertoires in COVID-19. Study background: T cells, B-cell-depleted T cells, or PBMCs supplied cDNA or gDNA.

Germline CDR1 LGHNA, CDR2 YSLEER. The CDR3 extends over 16 amino acids. J lost 7 bases, V lost 3 bases, and 4 bases had no gene match. Authors' processing steps: Nucleated cell counts were estimated from reference gene primer amplification. Sequencing used immunoSEQ multiplex PCR; TCRdb keeps in-frame clones, though not all of them. V and J calls and clone size come straight from that table; D and trimming were deduced from the DNA. The sample shows around 180,000 clones, approximately 79% of them seen only once. This chain links TRBV4-3 with TRBJ2-2; 14 bases match TRBD2. The sequenced material came from peripheral blood. This clonotype was sampled from a woman aged 80 or older with acute or convalescent COVID-19. Here the CDR3 DNA reads TGCGCCAGCAGCCAGCAAGGACTAGCGGGAGGCGGGGAGCTGTTTTTT. It is translated as CASSQQGLAGGGELFF.